This TCR beta chain originates from a study of T cell responses to AZD1222 COVID-19 vaccine. The study's findings and limits: Once two AZD1222 doses were given, Spike-specific TCR breadth and depth went up. None of the repertoires were sampled until the peak T cell response had passed. Nearly half of the spike-specific TCRs reportedly recognize variant regions that carry no mutations.

CDR3 length: 13 residues. V lost 7 bases and J lost 1, with 10 bases in between. Germline V gene sequence: CDR1 LNHDA, CDR2 SQIVND (reference sequence). Data came from immunoSEQ multiplex PCR; TCRdb stores just in-frame clones and leaves some out. Of about 110,000 clones listed, roughly 92% were seen once; the top ten hold around 7.8%. This clone showed up just a few times. Its antigen is as yet unknown. The sequences come from peripheral blood, collected on day 0 of AZD1222 vaccination. This rearrangement joins TRBV19 to TRBJ1-1; D is unresolved. The receptor was derived from an adult in good health. CDR3 residues: CASTVLGNTEAFF. The CDR3 DNA sequence: TGTGCCAGTACCGTACTAGGGAACACTGAAGCTTTCTTT.